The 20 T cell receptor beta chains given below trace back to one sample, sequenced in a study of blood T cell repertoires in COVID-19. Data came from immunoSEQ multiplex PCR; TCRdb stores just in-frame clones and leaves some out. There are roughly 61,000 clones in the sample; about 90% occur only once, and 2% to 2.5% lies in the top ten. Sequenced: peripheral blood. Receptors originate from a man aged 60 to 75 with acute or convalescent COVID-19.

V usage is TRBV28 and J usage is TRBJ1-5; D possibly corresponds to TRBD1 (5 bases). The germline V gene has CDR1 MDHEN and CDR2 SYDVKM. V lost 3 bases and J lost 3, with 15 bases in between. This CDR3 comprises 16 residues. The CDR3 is CASSFGGQGNNQPQHF. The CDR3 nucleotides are TGTGCCAGCAGTTTTGGAGGGCAGGGTAACAATCAGCCCCAGCATTTT.

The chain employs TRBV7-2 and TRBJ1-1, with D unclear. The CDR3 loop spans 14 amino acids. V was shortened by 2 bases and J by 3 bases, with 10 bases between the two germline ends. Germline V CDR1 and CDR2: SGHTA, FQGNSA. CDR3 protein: CASSLFTVDTEAFF. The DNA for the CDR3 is TGTGCCAGCAGCTTATTCACGGTGGACACTGAAGCTTTCTTT.

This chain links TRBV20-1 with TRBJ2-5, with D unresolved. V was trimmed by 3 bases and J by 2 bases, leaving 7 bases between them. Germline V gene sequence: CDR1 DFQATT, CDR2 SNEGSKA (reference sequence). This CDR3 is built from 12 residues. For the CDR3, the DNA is TGCAGTGCTAGTCCCTTGCAAGAGACCCAGTACTTC. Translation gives CSASPLQETQYF.

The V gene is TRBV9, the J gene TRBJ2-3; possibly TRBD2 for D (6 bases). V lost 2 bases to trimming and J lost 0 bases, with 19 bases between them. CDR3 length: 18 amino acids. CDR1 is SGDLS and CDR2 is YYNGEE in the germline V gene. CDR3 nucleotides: TGTGCCAGCAGCGTCCACCCCGAAATAGCGGTGAGCACAGATACGCAGTATTTT. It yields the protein CASSVHPEIAVSTDTQYF.

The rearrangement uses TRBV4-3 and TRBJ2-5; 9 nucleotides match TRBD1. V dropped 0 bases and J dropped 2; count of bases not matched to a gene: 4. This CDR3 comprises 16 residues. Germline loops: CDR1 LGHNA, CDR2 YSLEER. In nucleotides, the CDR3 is TGCGCCAGCAGCCAAGAGGTACAGGGGGCACAAGAGACCCAGTACTTC. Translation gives CASSQEVQGAQETQYF.

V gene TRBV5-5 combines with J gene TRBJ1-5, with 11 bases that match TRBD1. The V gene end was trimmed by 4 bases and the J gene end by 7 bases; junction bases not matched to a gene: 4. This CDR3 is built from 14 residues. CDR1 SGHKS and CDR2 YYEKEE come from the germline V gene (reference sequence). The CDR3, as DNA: TGTGCCAGCAGCCCGGGACAGGGGGAACAGCCCCAGCATTTT. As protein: CASSPGQGEQPQHF.

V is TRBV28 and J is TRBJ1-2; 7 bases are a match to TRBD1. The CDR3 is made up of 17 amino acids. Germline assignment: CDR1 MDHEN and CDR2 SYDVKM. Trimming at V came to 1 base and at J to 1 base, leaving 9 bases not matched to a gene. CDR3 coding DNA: TGTGCCAGCAGTTTATTGGCCGGGGGACAGATTAACTATGGCTACACCTTC. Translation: CASSLLAGGQINYGYTF.

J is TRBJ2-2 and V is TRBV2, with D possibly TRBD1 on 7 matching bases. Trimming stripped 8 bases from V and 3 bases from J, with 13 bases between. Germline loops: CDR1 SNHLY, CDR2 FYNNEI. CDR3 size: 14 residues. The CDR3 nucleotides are TGTGCCAGCCGGAGGGGGCGGGACACCGGGGAGCTGTTTTTT. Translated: CASRRGRDTGELFF.

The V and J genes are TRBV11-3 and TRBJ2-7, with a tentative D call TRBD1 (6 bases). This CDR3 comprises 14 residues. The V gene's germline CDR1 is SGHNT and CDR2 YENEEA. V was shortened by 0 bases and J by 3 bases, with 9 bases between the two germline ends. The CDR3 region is CASSLEPQGYEQYF. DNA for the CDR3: TGTGCCAGCAGCTTAGAGCCACAGGGCTACGAGCAGTACTTC.

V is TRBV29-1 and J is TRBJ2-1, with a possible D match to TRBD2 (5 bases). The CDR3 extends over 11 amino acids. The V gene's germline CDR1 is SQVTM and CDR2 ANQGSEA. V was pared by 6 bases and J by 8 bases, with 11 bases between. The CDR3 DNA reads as TGCAGCGTAGTGACCGGGGATGAGCAGTTCTTC. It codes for CSVVTGDEQFF.

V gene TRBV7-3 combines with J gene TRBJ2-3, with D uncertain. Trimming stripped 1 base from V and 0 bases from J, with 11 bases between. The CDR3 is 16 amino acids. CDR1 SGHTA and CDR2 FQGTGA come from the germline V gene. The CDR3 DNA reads TGTGCCAGCAGCTTAAATAGCCCTTCTAGCACAGATACGCAGTATTTT. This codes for CASSLNSPSSTDTQYF.

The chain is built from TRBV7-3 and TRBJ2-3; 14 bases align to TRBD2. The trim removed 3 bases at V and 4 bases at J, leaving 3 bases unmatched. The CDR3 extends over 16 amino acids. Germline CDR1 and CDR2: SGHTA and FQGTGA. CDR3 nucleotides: TGTGCCAGCAGCTTGGGACTAGCGGGAGTAGCAGATACGCAGTATTTT. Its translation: CASSLGLAGVADTQYF. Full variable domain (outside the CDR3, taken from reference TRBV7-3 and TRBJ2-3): GAGVSQTPSNKVTEKGKYVELRCDPISGHTALYWYRQSLGQGPEFLIYFQGTGAADDSGLPNDRFFAVRPEGSVSTLKIQRTERGDSAVYLCASSLGLAGVADTQYFGPGTRLTVL.

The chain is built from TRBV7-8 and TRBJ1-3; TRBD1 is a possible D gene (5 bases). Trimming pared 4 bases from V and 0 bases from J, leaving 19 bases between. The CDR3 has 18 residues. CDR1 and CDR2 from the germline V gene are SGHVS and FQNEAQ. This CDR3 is CASSSSAPRQFSGNTIYF. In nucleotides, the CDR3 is TGTGCCAGCAGCTCTAGTGCGCCTCGACAGTTCTCTGGAAACACCATATATTTT. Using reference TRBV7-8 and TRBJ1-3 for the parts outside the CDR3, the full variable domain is GAGVSQSPRYKVAKRGQDVALRCDPISGHVSLFWYQQALGQGPEFLTYFQNEAQLDKSGLPSDRFFAERPEGSVSTLKIQRTQQEDSAVYLCASSSSAPRQFSGNTIYFGEGSWLTVV.

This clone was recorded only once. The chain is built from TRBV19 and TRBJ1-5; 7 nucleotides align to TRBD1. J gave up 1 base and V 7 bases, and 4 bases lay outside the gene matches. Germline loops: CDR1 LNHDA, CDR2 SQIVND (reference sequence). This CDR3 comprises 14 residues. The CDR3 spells CASNSQGSNQPQHF. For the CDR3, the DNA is TGTGCCAGTAACTCACAGGGGAGCAATCAGCCCCAGCATTTT.

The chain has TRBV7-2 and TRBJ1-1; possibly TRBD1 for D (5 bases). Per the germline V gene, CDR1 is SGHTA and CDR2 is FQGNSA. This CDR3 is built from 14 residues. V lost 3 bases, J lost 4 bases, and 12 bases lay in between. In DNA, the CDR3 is TGTGCCAGCAGCTTGGAGGGGTGGGGCACTGAAGCTTTCTTT. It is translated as CASSLEGWGTEAFF.

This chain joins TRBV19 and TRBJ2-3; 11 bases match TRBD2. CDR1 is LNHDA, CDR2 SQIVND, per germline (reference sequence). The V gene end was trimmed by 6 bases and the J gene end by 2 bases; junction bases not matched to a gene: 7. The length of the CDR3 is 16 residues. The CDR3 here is CASSVTGLAVTDTQYF. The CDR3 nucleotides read TGTGCCAGTAGCGTAACGGGACTAGCGGTCACAGATACGCAGTATTTT.

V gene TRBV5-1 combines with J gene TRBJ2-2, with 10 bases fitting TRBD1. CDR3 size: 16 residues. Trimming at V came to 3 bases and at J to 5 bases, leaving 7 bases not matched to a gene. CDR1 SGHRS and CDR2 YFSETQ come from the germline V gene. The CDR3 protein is CASSYDRGQRTGELFF. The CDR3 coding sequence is TGCGCCAGCAGCTACGACAGGGGGCAAAGAACCGGGGAGCTGTTTTTT.

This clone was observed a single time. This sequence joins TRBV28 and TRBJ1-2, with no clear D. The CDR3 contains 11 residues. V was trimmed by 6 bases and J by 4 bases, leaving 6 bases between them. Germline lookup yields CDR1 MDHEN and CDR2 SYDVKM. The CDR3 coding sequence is TGTGCCAGCAGGTGGCCCTATGGCTACACCTTC. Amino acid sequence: CASRWPYGYTF.

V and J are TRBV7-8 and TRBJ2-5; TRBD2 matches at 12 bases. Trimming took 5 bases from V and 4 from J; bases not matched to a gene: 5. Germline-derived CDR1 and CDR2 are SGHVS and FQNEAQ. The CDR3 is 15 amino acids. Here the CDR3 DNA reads TGTGCCAGCAGCGAGACTAGCGGGAGTCGAGAGACCCAGTACTTC. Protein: CASSETSGSRETQYF.

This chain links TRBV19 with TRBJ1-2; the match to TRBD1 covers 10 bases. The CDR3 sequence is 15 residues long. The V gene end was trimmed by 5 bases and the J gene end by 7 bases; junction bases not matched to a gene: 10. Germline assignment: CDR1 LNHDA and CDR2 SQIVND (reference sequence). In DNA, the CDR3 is TGTGCCAGTAGTCTCCCGGGACAGGGGTCTGGTGGCTACACCTTC. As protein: CASSLPGQGSGGYTF.